This T cell receptor (beta chain) was captured in a study of T cell responses to AZD1222 COVID-19 vaccine. Study outcomes and limitations: Possibly, clonal diversity was underestimated; donors were largely white British and included more females. Reports say nearly half of spike-specific TCRs go after unmutated variant regions. In all cases, repertoires were sampled only after the peak T cell response.

Measured with immunoSEQ multiplex PCR; TCRdb has only the in-frame clones, and not every one. The sample comprises over 95,000 clones, approximately 88% of which are singletons, and less than 3.5% rests with the top ten. The germline gives CDR1 SGHAT, CDR2 FQDESV (reference sequence). V was pared by 5 bases and J by 2 bases, with 9 bases of the junction left unmatched. The length of the CDR3 is 16 residues. In the case of this clone: Its target is unknown.

The chain recombines TRBV11-1 with TRBJ1-2; TRBD1 agrees at 9 bases. Sequencing used peripheral blood, obtained on day 0 of AZD1222 vaccination. The TCR was taken from an adult in good health. The chain's CDR3 is CASSKTSTGGNYGYTF. The CDR3 DNA is TGTGCCAGCAGCAAGACGTCGACAGGGGGAAACTATGGCTACACCTTC.